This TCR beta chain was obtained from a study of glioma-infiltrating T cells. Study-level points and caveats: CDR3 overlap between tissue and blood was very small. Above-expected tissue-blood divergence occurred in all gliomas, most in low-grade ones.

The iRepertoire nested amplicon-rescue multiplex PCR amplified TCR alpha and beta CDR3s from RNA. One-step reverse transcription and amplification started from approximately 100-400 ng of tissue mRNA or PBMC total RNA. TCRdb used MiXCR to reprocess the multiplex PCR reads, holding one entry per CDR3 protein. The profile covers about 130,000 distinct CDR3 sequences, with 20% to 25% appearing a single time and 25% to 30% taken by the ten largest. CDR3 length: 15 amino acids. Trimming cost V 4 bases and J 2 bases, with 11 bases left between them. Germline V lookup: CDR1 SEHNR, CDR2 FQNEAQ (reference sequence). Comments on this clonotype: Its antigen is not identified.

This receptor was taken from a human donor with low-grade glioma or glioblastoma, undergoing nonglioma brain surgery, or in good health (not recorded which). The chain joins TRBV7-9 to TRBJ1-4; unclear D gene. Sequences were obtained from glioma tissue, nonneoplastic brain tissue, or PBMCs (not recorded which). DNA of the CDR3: TGTGCCAGCAGCTACCCGAGTACTACTAATGAAAAACTGTTTTTT. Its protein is CASSYPSTTNEKLFF.